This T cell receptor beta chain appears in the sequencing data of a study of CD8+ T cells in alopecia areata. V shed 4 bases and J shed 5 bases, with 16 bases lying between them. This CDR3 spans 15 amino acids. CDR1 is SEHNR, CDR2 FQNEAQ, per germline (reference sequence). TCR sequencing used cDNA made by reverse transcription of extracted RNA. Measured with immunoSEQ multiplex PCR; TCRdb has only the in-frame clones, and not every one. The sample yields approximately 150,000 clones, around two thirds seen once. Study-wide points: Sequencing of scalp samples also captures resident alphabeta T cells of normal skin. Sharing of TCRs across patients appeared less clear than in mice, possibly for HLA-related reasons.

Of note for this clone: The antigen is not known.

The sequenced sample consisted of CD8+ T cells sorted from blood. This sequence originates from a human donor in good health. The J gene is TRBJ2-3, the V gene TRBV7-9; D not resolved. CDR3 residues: CASSSGFSLRDTQYF. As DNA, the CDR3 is TGTGCCAGCAGCTCCGGATTCTCCTTACGAGATACGCAGTATTTT.